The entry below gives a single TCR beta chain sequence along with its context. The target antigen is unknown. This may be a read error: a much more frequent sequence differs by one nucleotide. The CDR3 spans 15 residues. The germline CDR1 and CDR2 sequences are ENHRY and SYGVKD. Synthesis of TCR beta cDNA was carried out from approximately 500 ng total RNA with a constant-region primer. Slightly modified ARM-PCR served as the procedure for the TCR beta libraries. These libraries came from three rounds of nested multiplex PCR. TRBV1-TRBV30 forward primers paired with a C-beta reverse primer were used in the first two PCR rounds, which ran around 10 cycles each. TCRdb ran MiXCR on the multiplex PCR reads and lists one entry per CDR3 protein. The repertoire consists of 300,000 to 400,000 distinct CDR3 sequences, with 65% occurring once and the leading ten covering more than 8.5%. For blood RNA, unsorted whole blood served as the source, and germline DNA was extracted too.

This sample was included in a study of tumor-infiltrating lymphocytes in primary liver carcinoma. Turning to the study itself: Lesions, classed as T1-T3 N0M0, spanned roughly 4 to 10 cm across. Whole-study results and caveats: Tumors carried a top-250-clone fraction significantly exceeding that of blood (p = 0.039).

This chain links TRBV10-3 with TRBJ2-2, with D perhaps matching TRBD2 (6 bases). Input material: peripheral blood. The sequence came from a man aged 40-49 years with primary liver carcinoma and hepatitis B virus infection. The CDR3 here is CAISVGASPTGGLFF. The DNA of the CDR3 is TGTGCCATCAGTGTGGGTGCTAGCCCCACCGGGGGGCTGTTTTTT.